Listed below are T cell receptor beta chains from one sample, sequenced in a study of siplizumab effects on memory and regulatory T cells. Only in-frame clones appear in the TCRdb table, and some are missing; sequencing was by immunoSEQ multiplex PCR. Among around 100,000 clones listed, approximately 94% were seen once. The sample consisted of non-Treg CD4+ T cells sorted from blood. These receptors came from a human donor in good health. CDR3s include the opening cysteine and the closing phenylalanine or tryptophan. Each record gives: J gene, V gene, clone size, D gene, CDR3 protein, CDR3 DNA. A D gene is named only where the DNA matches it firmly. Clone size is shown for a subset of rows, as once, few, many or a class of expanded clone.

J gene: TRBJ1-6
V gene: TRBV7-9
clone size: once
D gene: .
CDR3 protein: CASSYNRVRNSPLHF
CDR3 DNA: TGTGCCAGCAGCTATAACAGGGTTAGAAATTCACCCCTCCACTTT

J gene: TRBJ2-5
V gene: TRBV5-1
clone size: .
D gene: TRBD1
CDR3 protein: CASRKQTGQETQYF
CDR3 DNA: TGCGCCAGCAGGAAACAGACAGGGCAAGAGACCCAGTACTTC

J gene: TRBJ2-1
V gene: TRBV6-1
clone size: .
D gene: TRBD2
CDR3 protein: CASSATSRGEQFF
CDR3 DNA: TGTGCCAGCAGTGCGACTAGCCGGGGTGAGCAGTTCTTC

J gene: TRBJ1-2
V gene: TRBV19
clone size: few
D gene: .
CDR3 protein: CASSMAGVGYTF
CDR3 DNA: TGTGCCAGTAGTATGGCAGGGGTTGGCTACACCTTC

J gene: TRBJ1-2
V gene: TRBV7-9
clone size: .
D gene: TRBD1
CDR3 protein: CASSTPTGMGYTF
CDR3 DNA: TGTGCCAGCAGCACCCCGACAGGGATGGGCTACACCTTC

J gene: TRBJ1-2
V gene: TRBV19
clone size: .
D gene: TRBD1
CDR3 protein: CASDGQGVHRYTF
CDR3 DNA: TGTGCCAGTGATGGACAGGGGGTACACCGCTACACCTTC

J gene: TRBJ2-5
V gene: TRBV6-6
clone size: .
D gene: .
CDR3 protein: CASSPLRRGETQYF
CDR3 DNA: TGTGCCAGCAGCCCCTTGCGGAGAGGGGAGACCCAGTACTTC

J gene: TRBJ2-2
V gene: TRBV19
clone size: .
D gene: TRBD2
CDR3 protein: CASSLAGATGGELFF
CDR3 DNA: TGTGCCAGTAGTCTAGCGGGGGCCACTGGCGGGGAGCTGTTTTTT

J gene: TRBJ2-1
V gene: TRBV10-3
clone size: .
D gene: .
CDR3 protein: CAISSTSLDEQFF
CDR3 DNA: TGTGCCATCAGTAGTACTAGTTTAGATGAGCAGTTCTTC

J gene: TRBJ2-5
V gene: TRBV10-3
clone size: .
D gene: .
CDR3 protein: CAISSEFKRFQETQYF
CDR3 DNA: TGTGCCATCAGCAGCGAGTTTAAACGGTTCCAAGAGACCCAGTACTTC

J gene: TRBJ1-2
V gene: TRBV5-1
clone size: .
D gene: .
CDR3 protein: CASSEGQAYGYTF
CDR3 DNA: TGCGCCAGCAGCGAGGGTCAGGCGTATGGCTACACCTTC

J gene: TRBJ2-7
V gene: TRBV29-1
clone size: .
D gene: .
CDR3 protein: CSVHTDFYEQYF
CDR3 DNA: TGCAGCGTTCATACGGATTTCTACGAGCAGTACTTC

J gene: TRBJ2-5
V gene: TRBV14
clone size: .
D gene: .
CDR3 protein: CASSLGANQETQYF
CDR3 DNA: TGTGCCAGCAGCCTGGGTGCAAACCAAGAGACCCAGTACTTC

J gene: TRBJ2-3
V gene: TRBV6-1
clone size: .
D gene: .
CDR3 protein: CAIRDILSTDTQYF
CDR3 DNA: TGTGCCATCCGGGACATACTTAGCACAGATACGCAGTATTTT

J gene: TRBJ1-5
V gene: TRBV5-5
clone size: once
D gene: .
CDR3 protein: CASSFVSNQPQHF
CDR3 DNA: TGTGCCAGCAGCTTTGTTAGCAATCAGCCCCAGCATTTT

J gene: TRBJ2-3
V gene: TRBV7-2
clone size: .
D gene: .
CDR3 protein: CASSVESEDTQYF
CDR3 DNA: TGTGCCAGCAGCGTAGAGTCCGAAGATACGCAGTATTTT

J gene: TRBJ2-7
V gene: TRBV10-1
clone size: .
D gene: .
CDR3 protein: CANRESVSRMTRTYEQYF
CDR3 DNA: TGCGCCAACCGAGAGTCGGTTTCAAGGATGACTCGAACCTACGAGCAGTACTTC

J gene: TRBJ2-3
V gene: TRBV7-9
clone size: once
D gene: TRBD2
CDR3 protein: CASSREGLALTDTQYF
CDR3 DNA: TGTGCCAGCAGCAGAGAGGGACTAGCGCTCACAGATACGCAGTATTTT

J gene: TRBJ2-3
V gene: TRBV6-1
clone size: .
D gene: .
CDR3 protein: CASSEFGARGNPDTQYF
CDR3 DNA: TGTGCCAGCAGTGAATTTGGGGCTAGGGGAAATCCAGATACGCAGTATTTT

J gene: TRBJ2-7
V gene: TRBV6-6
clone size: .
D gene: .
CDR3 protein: CASTLTRDREGYEQYF
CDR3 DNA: TGTGCCAGCACCTTAACCCGAGACAGGGAGGGATACGAGCAGTACTTC

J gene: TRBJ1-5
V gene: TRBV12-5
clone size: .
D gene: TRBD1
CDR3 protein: CASGLLQGVGNQPQHF
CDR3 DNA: TGTGCTAGTGGTTTGTTACAGGGGGTGGGCAATCAGCCCCAGCATTTT

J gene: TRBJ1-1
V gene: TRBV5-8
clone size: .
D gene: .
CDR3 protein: CASSLVKVLLTEAFF
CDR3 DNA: TGTGCCAGCAGCTTGGTCAAGGTTTTGCTCACTGAAGCTTTCTTT

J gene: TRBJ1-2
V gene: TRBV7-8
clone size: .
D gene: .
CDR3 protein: CASSLAGVGEGYTF
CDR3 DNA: TGTGCCAGCAGCTTAGCGGGGGTGGGGGAAGGCTACACCTTC

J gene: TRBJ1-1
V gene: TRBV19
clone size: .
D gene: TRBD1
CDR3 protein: CASSEGGDTEAFF
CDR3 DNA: TGTGCCAGTAGTGAAGGGGGCGACACTGAAGCTTTCTTT

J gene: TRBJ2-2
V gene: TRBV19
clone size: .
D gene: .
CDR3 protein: CASSTPGLDGELFF
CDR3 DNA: TGTGCCAGTAGTACCCCGGGCTTGGACGGGGAGCTGTTTTTT

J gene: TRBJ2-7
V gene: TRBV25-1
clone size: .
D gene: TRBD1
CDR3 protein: CASSIPGTGPTYEQYF
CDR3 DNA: TGTGCCAGCAGTATACCCGGGACAGGACCTACCTACGAGCAGTACTTC

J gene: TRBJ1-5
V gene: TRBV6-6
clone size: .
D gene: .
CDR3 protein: CASNRGNSNQPRHF
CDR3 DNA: TGTGCCAGCAATCGGGGAAATAGCAATCAGCCCCGGCATTTT

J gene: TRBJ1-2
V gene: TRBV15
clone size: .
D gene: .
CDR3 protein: CATSRERGTGGYTF
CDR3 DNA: TGTGCCACCAGCAGAGAAAGGGGGACGGGCGGCTACACCTTC

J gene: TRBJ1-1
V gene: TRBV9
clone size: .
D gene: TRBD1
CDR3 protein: CASSKEATGSGTEAFF
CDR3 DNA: TGTGCCAGCAGCAAAGAGGCGACAGGGTCGGGGACTGAAGCTTTCTTT

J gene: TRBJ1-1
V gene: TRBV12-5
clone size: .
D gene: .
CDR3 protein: CASGLYSGGEVMNTEAFF
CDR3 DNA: TGTGCTAGTGGTCTCTACTCGGGGGGTGAGGTGATGAACACTGAAGCTTTCTTT

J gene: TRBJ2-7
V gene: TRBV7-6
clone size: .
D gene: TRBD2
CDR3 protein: CASSLATTSGVSYEQYF
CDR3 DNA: TGTGCCAGCAGCTTAGCCACTACTAGCGGGGTCTCCTACGAGCAGTACTTC

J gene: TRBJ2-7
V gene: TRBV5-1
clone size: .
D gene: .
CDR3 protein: CASSFNFRRSSYEQYF
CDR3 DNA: TGCGCCAGCAGCTTTAATTTCCGTAGGAGCTCCTACGAGCAGTACTTC

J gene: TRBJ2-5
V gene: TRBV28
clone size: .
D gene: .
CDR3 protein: CASIEAGQSQETQYF
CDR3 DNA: TGTGCCAGCATCGAGGCGGGACAGTCCCAAGAGACCCAGTACTTC

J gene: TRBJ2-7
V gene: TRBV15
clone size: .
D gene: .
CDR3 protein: CATSTRDSSSYEQYF
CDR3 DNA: TGTGCCACCAGCACCCGGGACTCCAGCTCCTACGAGCAGTACTTC

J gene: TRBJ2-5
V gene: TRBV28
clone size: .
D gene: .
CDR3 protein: CASSLGPQYAAQYF
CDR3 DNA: TGTGCCAGCAGTTTGGGACCGCAGTACGCGGCCCAGTACTTC

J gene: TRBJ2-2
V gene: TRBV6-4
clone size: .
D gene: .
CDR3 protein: CASSAALGGELFF
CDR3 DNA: TGTGCCAGCAGTGCGGCACTGGGCGGGGAGCTGTTTTTT

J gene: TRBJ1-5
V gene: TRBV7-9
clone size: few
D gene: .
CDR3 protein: CASSRGGDTNQPQHF
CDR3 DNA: TGTGCCAGCAGCCGGGGAGGGGATACTAATCAGCCCCAGCATTTT

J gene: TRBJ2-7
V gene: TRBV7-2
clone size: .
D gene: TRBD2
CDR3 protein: CASSLLAGGYEQYF
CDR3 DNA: TGTGCCAGCAGCTTATTAGCGGGAGGCTACGAGCAGTACTTC

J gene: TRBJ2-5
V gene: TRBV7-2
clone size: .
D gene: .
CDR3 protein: CASSSPPFRGPWEQYF
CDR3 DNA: TGTGCCAGCAGCTCCCCTCCTTTCCGGGGGCCTTGGGAGCAGTACTTC

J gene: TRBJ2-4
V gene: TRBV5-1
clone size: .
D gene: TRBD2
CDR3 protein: CASSQSFTGTIEGNIQYF
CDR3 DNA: TGCGCCAGCAGCCAATCATTCACCGGGACTATTGAGGGAAACATTCAGTACTTC

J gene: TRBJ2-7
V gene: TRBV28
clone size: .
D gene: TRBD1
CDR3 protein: CASSPPGGQGIYEQYF
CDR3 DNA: TGTGCCAGCAGTCCGCCCGGCGGACAGGGAATCTACGAGCAGTACTTC

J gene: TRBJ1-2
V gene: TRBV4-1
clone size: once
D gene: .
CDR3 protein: CASSHEQGFGYTF
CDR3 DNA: TGCGCCAGCAGCCATGAACAGGGCTTTGGCTACACCTTC

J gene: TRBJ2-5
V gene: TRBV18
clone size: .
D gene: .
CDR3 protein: CASSPFEVQETQYF
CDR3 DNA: TGTGCCAGCTCACCATTTGAGGTCCAAGAGACCCAGTACTTC

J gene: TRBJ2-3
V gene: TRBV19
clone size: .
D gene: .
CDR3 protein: CASSNGLSQADTQYF
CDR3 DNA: TGTGCCAGTAGCAATGGACTTTCCCAGGCAGATACGCAGTATTTT

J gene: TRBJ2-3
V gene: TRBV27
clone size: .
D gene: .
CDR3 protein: CASSLRRGGTDTQYF
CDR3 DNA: TGTGCCAGCAGTTTACGGCGGGGTGGCACAGATACGCAGTATTTT

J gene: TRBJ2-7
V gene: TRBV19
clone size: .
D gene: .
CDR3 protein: CASSIGSKTPTYEQYF
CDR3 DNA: TGTGCCAGTAGTATAGGGTCGAAAACCCCAACCTACGAGCAGTACTTC

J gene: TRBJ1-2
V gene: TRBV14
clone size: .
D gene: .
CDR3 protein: CASSQDGRVYGYTF
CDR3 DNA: TGTGCCAGCAGCCAAGATGGCCGAGTCTATGGCTACACCTTC

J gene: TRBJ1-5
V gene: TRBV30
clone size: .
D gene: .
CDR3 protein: CAWSKDGESNQPQHF
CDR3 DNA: TGTGCCTGGAGTAAGGACGGCGAGAGCAATCAGCCCCAGCATTTT

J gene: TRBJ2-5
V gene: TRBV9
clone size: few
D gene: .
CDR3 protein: CASSVLGSGETQYF
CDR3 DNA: TGTGCCAGCAGCGTACTCGGGAGCGGGGAGACCCAGTACTTC

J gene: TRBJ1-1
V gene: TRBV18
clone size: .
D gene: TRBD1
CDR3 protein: CASSQTGGAGAFF
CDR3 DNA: TGTGCCAGCTCCCAAACAGGGGGCGCAGGGGCTTTCTTT

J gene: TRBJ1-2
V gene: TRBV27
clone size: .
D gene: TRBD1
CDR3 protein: CASSALGQGAGYTF
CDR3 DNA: TGTGCCAGCAGTGCACTTGGACAGGGTGCCGGCTACACCTTC